A single sample is the source of the 10 T cell receptor beta chains below, sequenced in a study of blood T cell repertoires in COVID-19. Assay used: immunoSEQ multiplex PCR; TCRdb lists only in-frame clones, some missing. The sample consists of about 250,000 clones, roughly 85% of them appearing once. The sample comprised PBMCs or T cells enriched from blood (not recorded which). All receptors come from a woman aged 45-59 years with acute COVID-19.

This rearrangement joins TRBV6-2 or TRBV6-3 to TRBJ1-1; 7 bases align to TRBD1. The CDR3 sequence is 17 residues long. The V gene's germline CDR1 is MNHEY and CDR2 SVGEGT. V was pared by 1 base and J by 4 bases, with 12 bases of the junction left unmatched. Here the CDR3 reads CASSYFGRGIVITEAFF. CDR3 sequence (DNA): TGTGCCAGCAGTTACTTCGGCAGGGGGATAGTGATCACTGAAGCTTTCTTT.

The V call is TRBV9, the J call TRBJ1-1; D is undetermined. Germline assignment: CDR1 SGDLS and CDR2 YYNGEE. The CDR3 is 16 residues long. Trimming stripped 0 bases from V and 0 bases from J, with 12 bases between. The CDR3 DNA reads as TGTGCCAGCAGCGTAGGTCCAGGATCTCTGAACACTGAAGCTTTCTTT. This encodes CASSVGPGSLNTEAFF.

There are many counts of this clone. For the CDR3, the DNA is TGTGCCATTGCTCGGGGACAGAACAATGAAAAACTGTTTTTT. Protein sequence: CAIARGQNNEKLFF. The chain has TRBV10-3 and TRBJ1-4; 7 bases are shared with TRBD1. In germline, CDR1 is ENHRY, CDR2 SYGVKD. V dropped 9 bases and J dropped 5; count of bases not matched to a gene: 9. The CDR3 consists of 14 residues.

V gene TRBV20-1 combines with J gene TRBJ1-2; possibly TRBD1 for D (5 bases). Trimming removed 0 bases at V and 9 bases at J, with 8 bases between. There are 11 residues in the CDR3. Germline CDR1 DFQATT, CDR2 SNEGSKA (reference sequence). The CDR3 coding sequence is TGCAGTGCTAGAGATCAGGGCCGCTACACCTTC. Residues: CSARDQGRYTF.

This chain uses TRBV30 with TRBJ1-4; no clear D. V was trimmed by 0 bases and J by 5 bases, leaving 10 bases between them. Germline V gives CDR1 GTSNPN, CDR2 SVGIG (reference sequence). This CDR3 is built from 14 residues. The CDR3: CAWSVSSLNEKLFF. DNA for the CDR3: TGTGCCTGGAGTGTTTCCTCACTAAATGAAAAACTGTTTTTT. Filled out from reference TRBV30 and TRBJ1-4, the complete variable domain reads SQTIHQWPATLVQPVGSPLSLECTVEGTSNPNLYWYRQAAGRGLQLLFYSVGIGQISSEVPQNLSASRPQDRQFILSSKKLLLSDSGFYLCAWSVSSLNEKLFFGSGTQLSVL.

The chain couples TRBV6-5 to TRBJ1-1, with D possibly matching TRBD1 (5 bases). V was cut by 6 bases and J by 4 bases, with 12 bases left in between. Germline V lookup: CDR1 MNHEY, CDR2 SVGAGI. This CDR3 has 13 amino acids. The CDR3 bases are TGTGCCAGCAGCCGGGACTGGGGCACTGAAGCTTTCTTT. Translating it yields CASSRDWGTEAFF.

The V and J genes are TRBV7-2 and TRBJ2-5; 8 bases agree with TRBD2. V trimming: 0 bases; J trimming: 6 bases; junction bases outside the gene matches: 9. The CDR3 consists of 16 residues. Germline V gene sequence: CDR1 SGHTA, CDR2 FQGNSA. The DNA of the CDR3 is TGTGCCAGCAGCTTAGCGCTCGGGGGGGGCCTACAGACCCAGTACTTC. Protein product: CASSLALGGGLQTQYF.

This chain uses TRBV6-1 with TRBJ2-3, with 8 bases lining up with TRBD2. Germline-derived CDR1 and CDR2 are MNHNS and SASEGT. V lost 2 bases, J lost 5 bases, and 9 bases stayed unmatched. The CDR3 extends over 16 amino acids. The CDR3 protein is CASSERSAGVGDTQYF. In nucleotides, the CDR3 is TGTGCCAGCAGTGAAAGGTCAGCGGGGGTAGGAGATACGCAGTATTTT.

The chain joins TRBV6-2 or TRBV6-3 to TRBJ2-3; TRBD2 matches 7 bases. Germline V gene data show CDR1 as MNHEY and CDR2 as SVGEGT. Germline trimming cut 4 bases from V and 7 bases from J; bases unmatched to any gene: 5. The CDR3 extends over 13 amino acids. The CDR3 loop is CASSSTSPNTQYF. DNA for the CDR3: TGTGCCAGCAGTTCGACTAGCCCGAATACGCAGTATTTT.

V is TRBV5-1 and J is TRBJ1-4, with TRBD1 matching 10 bases. Germline V gene data show CDR1 as SGHRS and CDR2 as YFSETQ. V lost 5 bases to trimming and J lost 6 bases; unmatched junction nucleotides: 4. The CDR3 consists of 14 residues. Written as DNA, the CDR3 is TGCGCCAGCAGGTCGGGACAGGGGTATGAAAAACTGTTTTTT. It encodes CASRSGQGYEKLFF.